These 13 T cell receptor beta chains share one sample of origin, sequenced in a study of shared clonotypes between healthy human individuals. Sequencing used immunoSEQ multiplex PCR; TCRdb keeps in-frame clones, though not all of them. The table includes 2 million to 2.5 million clones, approximately 94% detected once. Material: naive CD4+ T cells sorted from blood. Subset defined: CD45RA+ positively selected. Receptors originate from a man younger than 35 in good health.

Note on this clone: This CDR3 is also generated by other DNA sequences in the sample. The chain employs TRBV7-2 and TRBJ2-7; D tentatively reads TRBD1 or TRBD2 (6 bases each). Trimming cost V 1 base and J 3 bases, with 13 bases left between them. The CDR3 is made up of 15 amino acids. The germline V gene encodes CDR1 SGHTA and CDR2 FQGNSA. This CDR3 reads CASSLVGGGSYEQYF. CDR3 coding DNA: TGTGCCAGCAGCTTAGTTGGAGGGGGAAGCTACGAGCAGTACTTC.

The sample holds one count of this clone. The CDR3 region has the DNA TGTGCCAGCAGCAAGGAGGGGGCCTATGGCTACACCTTC. Translating it yields CASSKEGAYGYTF. This rearrangement joins TRBV5-4 to TRBJ1-2; 7 bases match TRBD1. V gave up 4 bases and J gave up 4 bases; unmatched junction bases: 4. CDR1 and CDR2 from the germline V gene are SGHNT and YYREEE (reference sequence). The CDR3 has 13 residues. Supplemented by reference TRBV5-4 and TRBJ1-2, the full variable domain reads ETGVTQSPTHLIKTRGQQVTLRCSSQSGHNTVSWYQQALGQGPQFIFQYYREEENGRGNFPPRFSGLQFPNYSSELNVNALELDDSALYLCASSKEGAYGYTFGSGTRLTVV.

V and J are TRBV5-4 and TRBJ2-7, with D uncertain. The CDR3 spans 11 residues. CDR1 and CDR2 (germline): SGHNT, YYREEE (reference sequence). The germline V and J ends were trimmed by 1 base and 6 bases, with 5 bases remaining between them. Written as DNA, the CDR3 is TGTGCCAGCAGCTTGAACTCCGAGCAGTACTTC. Translating gives CASSLNSEQYF.

This rearrangement joins TRBV5-1 to TRBJ2-3, with D hard to call. The length of the CDR3 is 13 residues. CDR1 is SGHRS, CDR2 YFSETQ, per germline. The V end was cut by 1 base, the J end by 4 bases, with 7 bases between. This CDR3 is CASSLIVPDTQYF. Here the CDR3 DNA reads TGCGCCAGCAGCTTGATAGTCCCAGATACGCAGTATTTT.

The rearrangement uses TRBV7-6 and TRBJ1-5; possibly TRBD1 for D (5 bases). Looked up from germline, CDR1 is SGHVS and CDR2 is FNYEAQ. CDR3 length: 14 amino acids. Trimming removed 3 bases at V and 1 base at J, with 7 bases between. CDR3 loop: CASSFSGSNQPQHF. The CDR3 coding sequence is TGTGCCAGCAGCTTCTCAGGGAGCAATCAGCCCCAGCATTTT.

V is TRBV6-5 and J is TRBJ1-1; possible D gene TRBD1, 5 bases. This CDR3 has 14 amino acids. The ends were cut back, 4 bases at V and 11 bases at J, with 20 bases in the middle. Per germline, CDR1 MNHEY and CDR2 SVGAGI. The CDR3 bases are TGTGCCAGCAGTTCGCCAGGGAGGAATTCAGAGGCTTTCTTT. It yields the protein CASSSPGRNSEAFF.

This sequence joins TRBV5-4 and TRBJ1-1, with a tentative D call TRBD1 (6 bases). Trimming took 4 bases from V and 0 from J, leaving 19 bases between them. The CDR3 spans 17 residues. From germline, CDR1 is SGHNT and CDR2 YYREEE (reference sequence). The DNA for the CDR3 is TGTGCCAGCAGCCCACCGGGACACTCGAGCCTGAACACTGAAGCTTTCTTT. As protein: CASSPPGHSSLNTEAFF.

The V gene is TRBV7-2, the J gene TRBJ2-5; D perhaps matches TRBD2 (5 bases). Germline CDR1 is SGHTA and CDR2 is FQGNSA. The CDR3 totals 17 residues. The germline V and J ends were trimmed by 0 bases and 4 bases, with 18 bases remaining between them. The CDR3 region has the DNA TGTGCCAGCAGCTTAGCGGGGTCGGGTTTTCGGGGAGAGACCCAGTACTTC. Protein: CASSLAGSGFRGETQYF.

The J gene is TRBJ2-1, the V gene TRBV28; 10 bases map to TRBD1. V lost 4 bases to trimming and J lost 7 bases; unmatched junction nucleotides: 7. The CDR3 is 15 residues long. Germline CDR1 is MDHEN and CDR2 is SYDVKM. The DNA for the CDR3 is TGTGCCAGCAGTTCCGGACAGGGGGTGAGGAATGAGCAGTTCTTC. It yields the protein CASSSGQGVRNEQFF.

The CDR3 loop reads CASHLARGGPVNFMSTDTQYF. DNA of the CDR3: TGTGCCAGCCACCTTGCTCGGGGGGGGCCCGTAAATTTTATGAGTACAGATACGCAGTATTTT. The chain links TRBV28 to TRBJ2-3, with TRBD2 matching 8 bases. This CDR3 spans 21 amino acids. Germline-derived CDR1 and CDR2 are MDHEN and SYDVKM. Trimming cost V 8 bases and J 3 bases; bases outside gene matches: 28.

As concerns this clone: This sample also contains other DNA sequences that code for the same CDR3. This sequence joins TRBV9 and TRBJ2-1; 7 positions match TRBD2. The CDR3 covers 15 residues. Germline lookup yields CDR1 SGDLS and CDR2 YYNGEE. With V trimmed by 1 base and J by 0 bases, 1 base remained unmatched. CDR3: CASSVREGSYNEQFF. The CDR3 DNA follows: TGTGCCAGCAGCGTAAGGGAGGGCTCCTACAATGAGCAGTTCTTC.

This chain joins TRBV28 and TRBJ2-7; TRBD1 agrees at 9 bases. The J segment lost 2 bases and the V segment lost 6 bases, leaving 2 bases of the junction unmatched. This CDR3 region has 13 residues. Germline V gene data show CDR1 as MDHEN and CDR2 as SYDVKM. DNA for the CDR3: TGTGCCAGCAGGACAGGGGGGGCCTACGAGCAGTACTTC. This encodes CASRTGGAYEQYF.

The chain has TRBV7-2 and TRBJ2-5, with D maybe TRBD2 (5 bases). V was trimmed by 3 bases and J by 5 bases, leaving 13 bases between them. The CDR3 length is 14 residues. Germline assignment: CDR1 SGHTA and CDR2 FQGNSA. The DNA for the CDR3 is TGTGCCAGCAGCTTTACCCGGGGTGGGGAGACCCAGTACTTC. Amino acids: CASSFTRGGETQYF.